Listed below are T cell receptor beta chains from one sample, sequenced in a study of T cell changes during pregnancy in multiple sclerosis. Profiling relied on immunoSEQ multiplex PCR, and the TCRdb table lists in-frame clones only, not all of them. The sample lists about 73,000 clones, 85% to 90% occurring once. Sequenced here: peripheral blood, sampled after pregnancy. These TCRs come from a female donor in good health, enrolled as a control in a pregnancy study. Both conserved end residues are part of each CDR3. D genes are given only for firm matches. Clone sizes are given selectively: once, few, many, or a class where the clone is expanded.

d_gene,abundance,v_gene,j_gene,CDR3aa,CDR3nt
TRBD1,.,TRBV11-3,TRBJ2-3,CASVDRGVTDTQYF,TGTGCCAGCGTAGACAGGGGGGTCACAGATACGCAGTATTTT
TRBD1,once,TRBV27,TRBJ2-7,CARTHARDRVYEQYF,TGTGCCAGAACACATGCTCGGGACAGGGTCTACGAGCAGTACTTC
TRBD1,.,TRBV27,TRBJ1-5,CASSRTGEGQPQHF,TGTGCCAGCAGTCGGACAGGGGAGGGTCAGCCCCAGCATTTT
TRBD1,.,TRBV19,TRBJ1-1,CASSIVVWQGATNTEAFF,TGTGCCAGTAGTATAGTGGTTTGGCAGGGGGCGACGAACACTGAAGCTTTCTTT
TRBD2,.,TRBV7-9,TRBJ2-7,CASSGLAGIYEQYF,TGTGCCAGCAGCGGACTAGCGGGAATTTACGAGCAGTACTTC
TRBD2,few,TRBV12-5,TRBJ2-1,CASGFSGEQFF,TGTGCTAGTGGTTTTAGCGGGGAGCAGTTCTTC
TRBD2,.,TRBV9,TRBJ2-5,CASSGGLAPGTQYF,TGTGCCAGCAGCGGGGGACTAGCGCCGGGGACCCAGTACTTC
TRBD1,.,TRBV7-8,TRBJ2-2,CASVTGGAPAGELFF,TGTGCCAGCGTCACAGGGGGCGCTCCCGCCGGGGAGCTGTTTTTT
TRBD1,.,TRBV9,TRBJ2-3,CASSSDRVRDTQYF,TGTGCCAGCAGTTCCGACAGGGTCAGAGATACGCAGTATTTT
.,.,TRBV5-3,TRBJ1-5,CATGPARGGGESNQPQHF,TGTGCCACCGGCCCGGCTCGGGGCGGGGGAGAGAGCAATCAGCCCCAGCATTTT
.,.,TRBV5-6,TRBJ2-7,CASSLITRGSAEQYF,TGTGCCAGCAGCTTGATTACTCGAGGGTCGGCCGAGCAGTACTTC
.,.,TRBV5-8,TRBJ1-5,CASSYRRNSNQPQHF,TGTGCCAGCAGCTACCGGCGGAATAGCAATCAGCCCCAGCATTTT
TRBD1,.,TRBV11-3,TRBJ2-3,CASSSWTGGADTQYF,TGTGCCAGCAGCTCCTGGACAGGGGGCGCAGATACGCAGTATTTT
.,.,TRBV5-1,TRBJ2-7,CASSLDGAGAAYEQYF,TGCGCCAGCAGCTTGGATGGGGCAGGGGCGGCCTACGAGCAGTACTTC
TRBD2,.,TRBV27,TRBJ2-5,CASKPGLAGTETQYF,TGTGCCAGCAAGCCGGGACTAGCGGGAACCGAGACCCAGTACTTC
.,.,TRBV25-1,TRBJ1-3,CASSELTPGTHSGNTIYF,TGTGCCAGCAGTGAACTAACGCCAGGGACACACTCTGGAAACACCATATATTTT
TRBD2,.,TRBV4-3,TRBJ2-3,CASSQGRGLAGGMGQRDTQYF,TGCGCCAGCAGCCAGGGGAGGGGACTAGCGGGGGGGATGGGCCAACGAGATACGCAGTATTTT
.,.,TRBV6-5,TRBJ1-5,CASSYVRGSQPQHF,TGTGCCAGCAGTTACGTTAGAGGGAGTCAGCCCCAGCATTTT
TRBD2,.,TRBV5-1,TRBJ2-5,CASSPVTSANGETQYF,TGCGCCAGCAGCCCAGTTACTAGCGCCAATGGGGAGACCCAGTACTTC
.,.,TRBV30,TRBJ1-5,CAWSGAGGNQPQHF,TGTGCCTGGAGTGGGGCAGGGGGCAATCAGCCCCAGCATTTT
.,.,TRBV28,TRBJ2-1,CASSFRVSSYNEQFF,TGTGCCAGCAGTTTCAGGGTGAGCTCCTACAATGAGCAGTTCTTC
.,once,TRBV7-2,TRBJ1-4,CASSLAGTQGNEKLFF,TGTGCCAGCAGCTTAGCGGGGACGCAGGGGAATGAAAAACTGTTTTTT
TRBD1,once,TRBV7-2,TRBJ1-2,CASSARGWGQGEGGYTF,TGTGCCAGCAGCGCCCGTGGATGGGGACAGGGAGAGGGAGGCTACACCTTC
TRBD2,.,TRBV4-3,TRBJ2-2,CASSQGPAGGTGELFF,TGCGCCAGCAGCCAAGGGCCAGCGGGGGGAACCGGGGAGCTGTTTTTT
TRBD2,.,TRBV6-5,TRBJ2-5,CASSYPSGDKETQYF,TGTGCCAGCAGTTACCCTAGCGGGGATAAAGAGACCCAGTACTTC
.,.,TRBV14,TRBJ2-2,CASSYRFKKATEKNTGELFF,TGTGCCAGCAGCTACCGGTTTAAAAAAGCGACAGAAAAGAACACCGGGGAGCTGTTTTTT
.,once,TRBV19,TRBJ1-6,CASSIATISNSPLHF,TGTGCCAGTAGTATAGCTACTATCTCTAATTCACCCCTCCACTTT
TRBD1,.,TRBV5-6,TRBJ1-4,CASRVTGDNEKLFF,TGTGCCAGCAGGGTGACAGGGGACAATGAAAAACTGTTTTTT
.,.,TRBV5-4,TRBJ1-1,CASSLRGNTEAFF,TGTGCCAGCAGCCTACGGGGGAACACTGAAGCTTTCTTT
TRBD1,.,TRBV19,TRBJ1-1,CASSIMQTGLNTEAFF,TGTGCCAGTAGTATAATGCAGACAGGGCTGAACACTGAAGCTTTCTTT
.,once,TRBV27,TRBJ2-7,CASSLSPEDEQYF,TGTGCCAGCAGTTTATCGCCGGAGGACGAGCAGTACTTC
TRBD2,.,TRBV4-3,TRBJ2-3,CASSQTIAGGPDTQYF,TGCGCCAGCAGCCAGACGATAGCGGGGGGGCCCGATACGCAGTATTTT
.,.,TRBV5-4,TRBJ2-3,CASTMGGSTDTQYF,TGTGCCAGCACCATGGGAGGTAGCACAGATACGCAGTATTTT
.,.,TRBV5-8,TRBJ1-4,CASSFTATNEKLFF,TGTGCCAGCAGCTTCACTGCAACTAATGAAAAACTGTTTTTT
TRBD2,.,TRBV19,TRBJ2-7,CASSPDYMTWGGASYEQYF,TGTGCCAGTAGTCCCGACTATATGACATGGGGGGGTGCCTCCTACGAGCAGTACTTC